This T cell receptor (beta chain) was captured in a study of Graves' ophthalmopathy and Graves' hyperthyroidism (dated by TCRdb to the late 2010s). With respect to the entire study: Hyperthyroidism was defined as stable when no progression to ophthalmopathy occurred within 18 months of follow-up. The study used TCR beta repertoire signatures to distinguish Graves' ophthalmopathy from Graves' hyperthyroidism and to predict progression to ophthalmopathy. In total, 135 blood samples were TCR-sequenced: 43 ophthalmopathy, about 75 hyperthyroidism and roughly 17 hyperthyroidism-to-ophthalmopathy patients. To explore V-J signatures distinguishing ophthalmopathy from hyperthyroidism, a discovery set of more than 95 patients (around 42 ophthalmopathy, about 57 stable hyperthyroidism) was enrolled. An independent validation cohort comprised some 19 hyperthyroidism patients and around 16 patients who later progressed from hyperthyroidism to ophthalmopathy. T-cell repertoires of thyroid tissue and blood were compared in over 5 hyperthyroidism patients. After sampling, hyperthyroidism patients received methimazole starting at 30 mg daily, and ophthalmopathy patients received high-dose intravenous methylprednisolone.

For repertoire sequencing, TCR beta CDR3 regions were amplified from RNA transcripts. The first round was an RT-PCR using HTBI primers with the Qiagen OneStep RT-PCR kit, and this first round was followed by a second-round multiplex PCR, then size selection and purification. Libraries were sequenced paired-end with 100 bp reads on an Illumina HiSeq2000. In the source study's methods: SOAPnuke was used to process the reads, removing any read that contained adapters or uncalled bases, had a mean Phred below 15, or lacked an exact match to the constant primer or identifier. COPE v1.2.5 was used to merge high-quality paired reads. Each unique nucleotide sequence was treated as a clonotype, and MiTCR v1.1 was used to align the clonotypes to the IMGT TRB V, D and J references. The analysis was limited to V-J combinations with a frequency above 0.0001, which together covered 98% to 99.2% of repertoires. A TCR clonal expansion and chaos score per V-J combination was defined as the ratio of F50 clonal expansion to chaos observed in the TCRdist matrix. Welch's t-statistics and random forest were used to narrow the features down to 13 V-J combinations, which were then fed into a naive Bayes classifier. The similarity between thyroid and blood repertoires was quantified using the Morisita-Horn index. TCRdb redid the processing of the public reads, applying fastp at Q25 and MiXCR, and retained in-frame beta chains. Rows with a matching CDR3 protein are joined into one entry that keeps the most common DNA and genes. TCRdb, rather than the study authors, made the V and J calls. Within this sample are about 600,000 distinct CDR3 sequences, with about 35% of them counted one time only. The ten most abundant clones make up about 4% of the sample.

About this clonotype: Its cognate antigen has yet to be identified. The record has no base qualities; no much larger clone is one base away.

The hyperthyroidism patients were 18 to 65 years old and newly diagnosed, with a disease duration of less than 2 months. Patients with other autoimmune diseases, uncontrolled infections, pregnancy or lactation were excluded. Diagnosis was based on clinical symptoms, serum thyroxine, TRAb, thyroid ultrasound and orbital computed tomography. Total RNA was extracted with Trizol reagent and quality-checked on an Agilent 2100 Bioanalyzer. The research as a whole found: Most expanded thyroid clonotypes with a frequency above 0.001 also appeared in blood, which suggests that blood repertoires may reflect the immune response in the thyroid. The 13-signature model separated ophthalmopathy from stable hyperthyroidism with approximately 90% sensitivity and about 81% specificity in cross-validation, and 80%/75% in the test set. In validation, the model predicted ophthalmopathy progression with about 64% sensitivity and approximately 78% specificity; some 13 predicted patients were CT-confirmed with GO in a median of around 6 months. Sample size was not statistically predetermined, and group allocation was not concealed from the investigators.

Input material: peripheral blood or thyroid tissue (not recorded which). The origin of this receptor is an adult man with Graves' hyperthyroidism.

For the CDR3, the sequence is CATSDSQGFGGDKETQYF. The DNA sequence is as follows: TGTGCCACCAGTGACTCGCAGGGATTTGGCGGGGACAAAGAGACCCAGTACTTC. Rearrangement joined TRBV24-1 to TRBJ2-5; the D element could tentatively be TRBD1 or TRBD2, as 6 bases agree for each. Based on the germline V gene, the CDR1 and CDR2 sequences are KGHDR and SFDVKD. V sheds 4 bases and J sheds 3 bases, leaving 23 bases between their ends. The CDR3 starts with the cysteine, ends with the phenylalanine, and has 18 residues. Only the CDR3 DNA is retained, 54 bases long and in frame from the first base.